This is a list of T cell receptor beta chains from one sample in a study of T cells after yellow fever vaccination. TCRdb re-called the 5' RACE reads with MiXCR, one entry per CDR3 protein. The sample shows about 250,000 distinct CDR3 sequences, about 3.5% of them seen only once. This material consisted of PBMCs, taken 15 days after the yellow fever booster vaccination. Receptors were obtained from a man aged 18 to 29 who received the YFV17D yellow fever vaccine. Both conserved end residues are part of each CDR3. A D gene is named only where the DNA matches it firmly. Not all rows give a size; the values are once, few, many and, for expanded clones, a class.

j_gene: TRBJ1-1
abundance: many
v_gene: TRBV28
d_gene: NA
CDR3aa: CASTSSAVEAFF
CDR3nt: TGTGCCAGCACCTCTTCCGCAGTTGAAGCTTTCTTT

j_gene: TRBJ2-1
abundance: many
v_gene: TRBV7-9
d_gene: NA
CDR3aa: CASSLGGRLALNEQFF
CDR3nt: TGTGCCAGCAGCTTAGGGGGTCGATTAGCCCTCAATGAGCAGTTCTTC

j_gene: TRBJ1-4
abundance: many
v_gene: TRBV12-3/TRBV12-4
d_gene: NA
CDR3aa: CASSFGGVDEKLFF
CDR3nt: TGTGCCAGCAGTTTCGGAGGGGTGGATGAAAAACTGTTTTTT

j_gene: TRBJ1-1
abundance: many
v_gene: TRBV29-1
d_gene: NA
CDR3aa: CSVGSRFMNTEAFF
CDR3nt: TGCAGCGTTGGTAGCAGGTTCATGAACACTGAAGCTTTCTTT

j_gene: TRBJ1-1
abundance: many
v_gene: TRBV5-1
d_gene: NA
CDR3aa: CASSLNGANTEAFF
CDR3nt: TGCGCCAGCAGCTTGAACGGTGCGAACACTGAAGCTTTCTTT

j_gene: TRBJ2-7
abundance: many
v_gene: TRBV29-1
d_gene: NA
CDR3aa: CSVEEPSAWDTSSYEQYF
CDR3nt: TGCAGCGTTGAAGAGCCATCCGCTTGGGACACAAGCTCCTACGAGCAGTACTTC

j_gene: TRBJ1-1
abundance: many
v_gene: TRBV12-3/TRBV12-4
d_gene: NA
CDR3aa: CASRGPRGTEAFF
CDR3nt: TGTGCCAGCAGAGGTCCAAGGGGGACTGAAGCTTTCTTT

j_gene: TRBJ2-4
abundance: NA
v_gene: TRBV27
d_gene: NA
CDR3aa: CASSPPGAGTKNIQYF
CDR3nt: TGTGCCAGCAGTCCCCCCGGGGCGGGGACGAAAAACATTCAGTACTTC

j_gene: TRBJ1-5
abundance: many
v_gene: TRBV7-2
d_gene: NA
CDR3aa: CASSLAPGGVQPQHF
CDR3nt: TGTGCCAGCAGCTTAGCGCCGGGGGGCGTTCAGCCCCAGCATTTT

j_gene: TRBJ2-4
abundance: many
v_gene: TRBV3-1
d_gene: TRBD2
CDR3aa: CASSPQTSGGSNIQYF
CDR3nt: TGTGCCAGCAGCCCGCAGACTAGCGGGGGATCAAACATTCAGTACTTC

j_gene: TRBJ1-2
abundance: many
v_gene: TRBV27
d_gene: TRBD1
CDR3aa: CASRRQGNNYGYTF
CDR3nt: TGTGCCAGCAGACGACAGGGAAATAACTATGGCTACACCTTC

j_gene: TRBJ1-2
abundance: many
v_gene: TRBV14
d_gene: TRBD1
CDR3aa: CASSQGTGRGYTF
CDR3nt: TGTGCCAGCAGCCAGGGGACAGGGAGAGGCTACACCTTC

j_gene: TRBJ2-3
abundance: many
v_gene: TRBV30
d_gene: TRBD1
CDR3aa: CAWGTGGTDTQYF
CDR3nt: TGTGCCTGGGGGACAGGGGGTACGGATACGCAGTATTTT

j_gene: TRBJ1-5
abundance: many
v_gene: TRBV4-1
d_gene: TRBD1
CDR3aa: CASSQESRTGGFQPQHF
CDR3nt: TGCGCCAGCAGCCAAGAAAGTCGGACAGGGGGCTTTCAGCCCCAGCATTTT

j_gene: TRBJ2-3
abundance: many
v_gene: TRBV5-1
d_gene: NA
CDR3aa: CASLSGDTQYF
CDR3nt: TGCGCCAGCCTTTCTGGGGATACGCAGTATTTT

j_gene: TRBJ2-7
abundance: many
v_gene: TRBV7-6
d_gene: NA
CDR3aa: CASSLNPDGLYEQYF
CDR3nt: TGTGCCAGCTCCCTAAACCCCGACGGGCTCTACGAGCAGTACTTC

j_gene: TRBJ2-2
abundance: many
v_gene: TRBV5-4
d_gene: TRBD2
CDR3aa: CASSLRRLAGNTGELFF
CDR3nt: TGTGCCAGCAGCTTGCGCCGGCTAGCGGGGAACACCGGGGAGCTGTTTTTT

j_gene: TRBJ1-6
abundance: many
v_gene: TRBV7-9
d_gene: NA
CDR3aa: CASQWVNSPLHF
CDR3nt: TGTGCCAGCCAATGGGTCAATTCACCCCTCCACTTT

j_gene: TRBJ1-2
abundance: many
v_gene: TRBV7-2
d_gene: NA
CDR3aa: CASSSRRIYGYTF
CDR3nt: TGTGCCAGCAGCTCACGACGAATCTATGGCTACACCTTC

j_gene: TRBJ1-1
abundance: many
v_gene: TRBV6-2/TRBV6-3
d_gene: TRBD1
CDR3aa: CASTQTGQGIGEAFF
CDR3nt: TGTGCCAGCACTCAGACGGGACAGGGGATCGGTGAAGCTTTCTTT

j_gene: TRBJ2-1
abundance: many
v_gene: TRBV5-1
d_gene: TRBD1
CDR3aa: CASMTTGTGSYNEQFF
CDR3nt: TGCGCCAGCATGACCACCGGGACAGGGTCCTACAATGAGCAGTTCTTC

j_gene: TRBJ1-3
abundance: NA
v_gene: TRBV5-1
d_gene: NA
CDR3aa: CASSLVGAGNTIYF
CDR3nt: TGCGCCAGCAGCTTGGTAGGGGCTGGAAACACCATATATTTT

j_gene: TRBJ1-1
abundance: many
v_gene: TRBV19
d_gene: TRBD1
CDR3aa: CASSIAGQVLNTEAFF
CDR3nt: TGTGCCAGTAGTATAGCGGGACAGGTTCTTAACACTGAAGCTTTCTTT

j_gene: TRBJ2-2
abundance: many
v_gene: TRBV18
d_gene: TRBD1
CDR3aa: CASSPRSRGQGILGELFF
CDR3nt: TGTGCCAGCTCACCACGTAGCAGGGGACAGGGAATCCTCGGGGAGCTGTTTTTT

j_gene: TRBJ1-3
abundance: many
v_gene: TRBV7-2
d_gene: NA
CDR3aa: CASSLTDLSGNTIYF
CDR3nt: TGTGCCAGCAGCTTAACCGACCTCTCTGGAAACACCATATATTTT

j_gene: TRBJ1-4
abundance: many
v_gene: TRBV12-3/TRBV12-4
d_gene: TRBD1
CDR3aa: CASSSQGHPGEKLFF
CDR3nt: TGTGCCAGCAGTTCACAGGGGCATCCGGGAGAAAAACTGTTTTTT

j_gene: TRBJ2-1
abundance: few
v_gene: TRBV7-2
d_gene: NA
CDR3aa: CASSFDPYSYNEQFF
CDR3nt: TGTGCCAGCAGCTTCGACCCCTACTCCTACAATGAGCAGTTCTTC

j_gene: TRBJ2-2
abundance: many
v_gene: TRBV7-7
d_gene: NA
CDR3aa: CASSPGRAGGELFF
CDR3nt: TGTGCCAGCAGCCCCGGACGGGCGGGTGGGGAGCTGTTTTTT

j_gene: TRBJ2-5
abundance: many
v_gene: TRBV3-1
d_gene: NA
CDR3aa: CASSRSDQETQYF
CDR3nt: TGTGCCAGCAGCCGGTCCGACCAAGAGACCCAGTACTTC

j_gene: TRBJ1-5
abundance: many
v_gene: TRBV6-5
d_gene: TRBD1
CDR3aa: CASRLRATGRPNQPQHF
CDR3nt: TGTGCCAGCAGACTAAGGGCGACAGGGAGGCCCAATCAGCCCCAGCATTTT

j_gene: TRBJ1-6
abundance: many
v_gene: TRBV7-9
d_gene: NA
CDR3aa: CASVQGSSYNSPLHF
CDR3nt: TGTGCCAGCGTCCAGGGGAGCTCCTATAATTCACCCCTCCACTTT

j_gene: TRBJ1-1
abundance: many
v_gene: TRBV10-3
d_gene: NA
CDR3aa: CAISGRGEQGGYTEAFF
CDR3nt: TGTGCCATCAGTGGTCGCGGGGAACAGGGCGGTTACACTGAAGCTTTCTTT

j_gene: TRBJ2-7
abundance: many
v_gene: TRBV4-3
d_gene: TRBD1
CDR3aa: CASSLGQGAEQYF
CDR3nt: TGCGCCAGCAGCCTAGGACAGGGCGCGGAGCAGTACTTC